Listed below are T cell receptor beta chains from one sample, sequenced in a study of HIV-infected children after antiretroviral therapy interruption. TCRdb redid the calling of the 3' RACE reads with MiXCR, one entry per CDR3 protein. Among 70,000 to 90,000 distinct CDR3 sequences listed, 6% to 8.5% were seen once. The source material was CD45RA+ CD4+ T cells from PBMCs, pooled from several time points, sampled from a donor given antiretroviral therapy, either interrupted or continuous. The source of these receptors is a pool of human donors with HIV. The conserved cysteine and the conserved F or W are not part of the CDR3 here.

>TRBV10-1|TRBJ2-1
ASSESRVNEQF
>TRBV10-2|TRBJ2-1
ASSERGFSVSDFNEQF
>TRBV20-1|TRBJ2-1
SATQEDRQYNEQF
>TRBV12-3/TRBV12-4|TRBJ1-4
ASSSGSSNEKLF
>TRBV19|TRBJ2-5
ASSLLGQGGETQY
>TRBV23-1|TRBJ1-5
ASSRGREQPQH
>TRBV5-1|TRBJ2-1
ASSLAGQRGVNEQF
>TRBV7-2|TRBJ1-2
ASSQPDRALYGYT
>TRBV7-9|TRBJ2-6
ASYRTGGASGANVLT
>TRBV6-1|TRBJ1-5
ASRLQVFSNQPQH
>TRBV10-3|TRBJ1-5
AISESFPGSNQPQH
>TRBV6-6|TRBJ1-1
ASTKQGADEAF
>TRBV4-2|TRBJ1-1
ASSQGGGRTEAF
>TRBV12-5|TRBJ1-6
ASGSTLTDSGNPPLH
>TRBV20-1|TRBJ1-1
SASLGLNTEAF
>TRBV12-3/TRBV12-4|TRBJ2-1
ASSRRELEQF
>TRBV11-2|TRBJ1-1
ASSEDTEAF
>TRBV7-2|TRBJ2-2
ASSLRMGLAGANTGELF
>TRBV28|TRBJ2-3
ASSLDILVPLY
>TRBV7-3|TRBJ1-6
ASSLTPRTSNSPLH
>TRBV20-1|TRBJ1-1
SARDGSGKPEAF
>TRBV12-3/TRBV12-4|TRBJ2-1
ASSPGQYNEQF
>TRBV5-1|TRBJ2-5
ASAAQETQY
>TRBV20-1|TRBJ2-5
SARSHSWGFLEETQY
>TRBV6-1|TRBJ1-1
ASRNSGANTEAF
>TRBV2|TRBJ1-4
ASRQSSTNEKLF
>TRBV12-5|TRBJ2-7
ASGLVSGSSYEQY
>TRBV27|TRBJ2-7
ASSRGPPYEQY
>TRBV12-2|TRBJ2-2
ASRLAGNTGELF
>TRBV7-2|TRBJ2-7
ASSLQRNSYEQY
>TRBV7-9|TRBJ2-6
ASSSGQGAAGANVLT
>TRBV6-1|TRBJ2-7
ASSVLSGIYEQY
>TRBV5-1|TRBJ2-7
ASSLGGTNEQY
>TRBV28|TRBJ2-5
ASSPFMKETQY
>TRBV2|TRBJ1-2
ASSLRDRGQNYGYT
>TRBV10-3|TRBJ2-7
AISGTGLKEQY
>TRBV12-5|TRBJ1-1
ASGRVNTEAF
>TRBV6-5|TRBJ2-7
ASSYKRGGAYEQY
>TRBV10-2|TRBJ2-5
ASSGRTGARETQY
>TRBV20-1|TRBJ2-1
SARGSGGVSSYNEQF
>TRBV29-1|TRBJ1-1
SARPNTEAF
>TRBV6-1|TRBJ1-6
ASTDGGFARNSPLH
>TRBV20-1|TRBJ1-1
SALQTTYTEAF